The sequence of this TCR beta chain was determined in a study of OX40 agonist ivuxolimab in advanced cancers. As for the study in general: Dose-escalation patients had hepatocellular carcinoma, melanoma, renal cell or head and neck cancer.

Libraries were prepared by immunoSEQ multiplex PCR; TCRdb keeps only in-frame clonotypes and omits some of them. The data contain about 31,000 clones, more than 85% of them seen just once; the ten biggest clones take up 26%. Whole-study findings and limits: The 0.1-3.0 mg/kg partial responders had among the lowest clonal expansion. Doses of 0.1 to 3.0 mg/kg were accompanied by clonal expansion of CD4+ and CD8+ blood T cells by week 6.

As regards this clone: Its matching antigen is unknown.

Germline CDR1 SGDLS, CDR2 YYNGEE. V gave up 0 bases and J gave up 5 bases, with 9 bases separating them. The CDR3 has 14 residues. The chain is built from TRBV9 and TRBJ2-1, with a tentative D call TRBD1 (5 bases). Here the sequenced sample was CD4+ or CD8+ T cells sorted from blood, taken in a trial of the OX40 agonist ivuxolimab. This clonotype was sampled from an adult with an advanced solid tumor such as melanoma, head and neck, liver or kidney cancer. CDR3 DNA sequence: TGTGCCAGCAGCGTAGGGATGGGGCACAATGAGCAGTTCTTC. This codes for CASSVGMGHNEQFF.